The table lists the clone carrying this T cell receptor beta chain with a count of one. Germline V gene sequence: CDR1 SGHAT, CDR2 FQNNGV. The CDR3 consists of 17 residues. The V end was cut by 4 bases, the J end by 2 bases, with 18 bases between. TCRdb's copy holds only in-frame clones and misses some; the assay was immunoSEQ multiplex PCR. The sample lists 12,000 or so clones, around 84% occurring once. The sample is drawn from a study of T cell changes during pregnancy in multiple sclerosis. The chain recombines TRBV11-2 with TRBJ1-5; D is unclear. The source is a female donor in good health, enrolled as a control in a pregnancy study. Sequencing was performed on CD8+ T cells from peripheral blood mononuclear cells, taken after pregnancy. CDR3 in amino acids: CASSSKRRGLCNQPQHF. CDR3 bases: TGTGCCAGCAGCTCGAAGAGACGGGGTTTGTGCAATCAGCCCCAGCATTTT.